This TCR beta chain was captured in a study of shared clonotypes between healthy human individuals. Study outcomes and limitations: Clonotype sharing among donors likely depends on sequencing depth. It was the few donors that limited the genetic and exposure-history diversity represented.

Replicate PCRs run on sorted subsets employed about 220 ng DNA, roughly 30,000 T cell genomes. This table comes from immunoSEQ multiplex PCR, and its TCRdb copy is limited to in-frame clones, with some not included. The sample gives approximately 980,000 clones, 76% of which show up once; approximately 1.5% is in the top ten. As concerns this clone: Its antigen remains unidentified.

Germline loops: CDR1 MNHEY, CDR2 SVGAGI. The length of the CDR3 is 14 residues. J was trimmed by 4 bases and V by 8 bases; bases with no gene match: 8. Nashville, Tennessee was home to all donors, who were Caucasian adults. The rearrangement joins TRBV6-5 to TRBJ1-5, with 7 nucleotides matching TRBD1. This sequence originates from a man aged 18-30 years in good health. The sample comprised memory CD4+ T cells sorted from blood. Subset defined: CD45RA-negative fraction. CDR3: CASGDSSGNQPQHF. The CDR3, as DNA: TGTGCCAGCGGGGACAGTAGCGGTAATCAGCCCCAGCATTTT.